This T cell receptor beta chain was sequenced in a study of T cells in Graves' hyperthyroidism and ophthalmopathy. Notes on the study in general: For ophthalmopathy, model prediction preceded onset by a median about six months.

In regard to this clonotype: What it binds is unknown.

The CDR3 consists of 17 residues. Trimming stripped 4 bases from V and 7 bases from J, with 26 bases between. Germline V gives CDR1 SGHKS, CDR2 YYEKEE (reference sequence). Diagnosis rested on symptoms, serum thyroxine and TRAb, thyroid ultrasound, and orbital computed tomography. Amplification of TCR beta CDR3 regions used RNA as the template. Using the HTBI primer set, a first-round RT-PCR was run on the TCR CDR3. TCRdb re-called the multiplex PCR reads with MiXCR, one entry per CDR3 protein. The sample yields 700,000 to 950,000 distinct CDR3 sequences, over 35% seen once. This TCR derives from a middle-aged woman with Graves' hyperthyroidism. The rearrangement joins TRBV5-5 to TRBJ1-2, with D possibly TRBD1 on 5 matching bases. The sequencing sample was made of blood. CDR3 coding DNA: TGTGCCAGCAGCCAAGACCTCCGATCGGAGGGGCGGAGTGGCTACACCTTC. Encoded protein: CASSQDLRSEGRSGYTF.